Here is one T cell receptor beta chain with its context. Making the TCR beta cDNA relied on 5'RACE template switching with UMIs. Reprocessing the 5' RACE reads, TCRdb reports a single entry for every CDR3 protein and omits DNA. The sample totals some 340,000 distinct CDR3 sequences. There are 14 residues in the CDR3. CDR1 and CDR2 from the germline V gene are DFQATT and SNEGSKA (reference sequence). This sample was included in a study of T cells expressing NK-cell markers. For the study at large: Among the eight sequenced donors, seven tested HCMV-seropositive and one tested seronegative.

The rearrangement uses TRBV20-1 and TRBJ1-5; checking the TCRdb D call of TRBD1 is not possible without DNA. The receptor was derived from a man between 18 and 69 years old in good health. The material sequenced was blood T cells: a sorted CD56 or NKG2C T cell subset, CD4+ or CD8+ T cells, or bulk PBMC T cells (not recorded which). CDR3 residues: CSATGPFSNQPQHF.